A single T cell receptor beta chain is shown here with its context. Antigen unknown. The sample comes from a study of cytomegalovirus exposure and HLA in healthy donors. Study conclusions and caveats: In a later analysis, first-cohort TCR clusters were found to tend to co-occur in the 95 to 150 validation repertoires.

Sequencing used immunoSEQ multiplex PCR; TCRdb keeps in-frame clones, though not all of them. The sample consists of approximately 160,000 clones, about 95% of them appearing once. CDR1 and CDR2 from the germline V gene are MNHNS and SASEGT. Deletions cut 6 bases from V and 3 bases from J, with 15 bases between. The CDR3 loop spans 14 amino acids. This TCR derives from a woman aged 18 to 35 in good health and CMV-seronegative. The V and J genes are TRBV6-1 and TRBJ2-7; unclear D gene. The sequenced sample consisted of PBMCs. The CDR3 DNA follows: TGTGCCAGCAGCCACTTTAGCAAGGTCTACGAGCAGTACTTC. It encodes CASSHFSKVYEQYF.